This entry lists 28 T cell receptor beta chains sequenced from one sample in a study of graft-versus-host responses after intestinal transplantation. TCRdb's table, derived via immunoSEQ multiplex PCR, lists solely in-frame clones and lacks some. The sample has 90,000 to 95,000 clones, 90% to 95% seen once. No cognate antigen is known for these TCRs. This specimen consisted of unstimulated CD8+ T cells sorted from spleen or lymph node cells, obtained before intestinal transplant. The receptors originated from a human donor who received an intestinal transplant.

V and J are TRBV28 and TRBJ1-5, with D unclear. Germline V gene sequence: CDR1 MDHEN, CDR2 SYDVKM. V dropped 10 bases and J dropped 5 bases, with 15 bases sitting between them. The length of the CDR3 is 13 residues. CDR3 protein: CATGDKYYQPQHF. In DNA form, the CDR3 reads TGTGCCACCGGTGATAAATACTATCAGCCCCAGCATTTT.

The rearrangement joins TRBV7-3 to TRBJ2-2; maybe TRBD1 (5 bases). CDR1 is SGHTA and CDR2 is FQGTGA in the germline V gene. This CDR3 is built from 16 residues. Trimming took 2 bases from V and 2 from J, leaving 12 bases between them. The CDR3 region has the DNA TGTGCCAGCAGCTTAGGCGCAGGGCCAAACACCGGGGAGCTGTTTTTT. Translating gives CASSLGAGPNTGELFF.

Comment on this clone: Other DNA sequences of this sample code for an identical CDR3. V is TRBV19 and J is TRBJ2-7; TRBD1 agrees at 9 bases. The CDR3 is made up of 15 amino acids. Germline CDR1 is LNHDA and CDR2 is SQIVND (reference sequence). Trimming removed 3 bases from V and 0 bases from J; junction bases left unmatched: 3. The CDR3 reads CASSMGTGSSYEQYF. The DNA for the CDR3 is TGTGCCAGTAGTATGGGGACAGGGAGCTCCTACGAGCAGTACTTC. The full variable domain, rest sourced from reference TRBV19 and TRBJ2-7, is DGGITQSPKYLFRKEGQNVTLSCEQNLNHDAMYWYRQDPGQGLRLIYYSQIVNDFQKGDIAEGYSVSREKKESFPLTVTSAQKNPTAFYLCASSMGTGSSYEQYFGPGTRLTVT.

This chain connects TRBV5-1 to TRBJ2-7, with 10 nucleotides matching TRBD1. The junction had 12 bases not matched to a gene; V was cut back by 3 bases and J by 3 bases. Germline lookup yields CDR1 SGHRS and CDR2 YFSETQ. The CDR3 extends over 17 amino acids. CDR3 protein: CASSWDPGTGEIYEQYF. The CDR3 DNA reads as TGCGCCAGCAGCTGGGATCCCGGGACAGGGGAGATCTACGAGCAGTACTTC.

This clone was seen a few times. J is TRBJ2-1 and V is TRBV19, with 9 bases lining up with TRBD2. V shed 4 bases and J 1 base; nucleotides not matched to a gene: 2. Germline values: CDR1 LNHDA, CDR2 SQIVND (reference sequence). The CDR3 contains 15 residues. DNA for the CDR3: TGTGCCAGTAGTACAGGACTAGCGTCCTACAATGAGCAGTTCTTC. It encodes CASSTGLASYNEQFF.

This CDR3 reads CAIMDSPNTEAFF. The CDR3 region has the DNA TGTGCCATCATGGACAGCCCGAACACTGAAGCTTTCTTT. The chain joins TRBV10-3 to TRBJ1-1, with D possibly TRBD1 on 6 matching bases. Germline values: CDR1 ENHRY, CDR2 SYGVKD. CDR3 size: 13 residues. Trimming took off 7 bases at V and 1 base at J, with 10 bases between the two ends.

The rearrangement joins TRBV19 to TRBJ1-2; D ambiguous. CDR3 size: 15 residues. Germline-derived CDR1 and CDR2 are LNHDA and SQIVND (reference sequence). Trimming removed 10 bases at V and 0 bases at J, with 18 bases between. The CDR3 DNA reads as TGTGCCACCGCGATTCGAGGCAACTCTAACTATGGCTACACCTTC. Amino acid sequence: CATAIRGNSNYGYTF.

V gene TRBV4-3 combines with J gene TRBJ2-7, with 7 positions matching TRBD1. CDR3 size: 16 residues. Germline V gene sequence: CDR1 LGHNA, CDR2 YSLEER. Trimming cost V 0 bases and J 3 bases; bases outside gene matches: 8. CDR3 region: CASSQEDTGTVYEQYF. Here the CDR3 DNA reads TGCGCCAGCAGCCAAGAAGATACCGGGACAGTCTACGAGCAGTACTTC.

The chain has TRBV4-1 and TRBJ2-1; the D is unclear. The germline gives CDR1 MGHRA, CDR2 YSYEKL. The V and J ends lost 0 bases and 6 bases respectively, with 9 bases between them. The CDR3 is 14 residues long. The CDR3 coding sequence is TGCGCCAGCAGCCAAGAGGGTTACAGCAATGAGCAGTTCTTC. Amino acids: CASSQEGYSNEQFF.

The rearrangement links TRBV4-1 to TRBJ1-5; the D is unclear. Germline CDR1 is MGHRA and CDR2 is YSYEKL. The length of the CDR3 is 15 residues. The germline V and J ends were trimmed by 0 bases and 1 base, with 7 bases remaining between them. The CDR3 reads CASSQDGGSNQPQHF. In nucleotides, the CDR3 is TGCGCCAGCAGCCAAGATGGAGGGAGCAATCAGCCCCAGCATTTT.

The chain couples TRBV6-5 to TRBJ2-7; a possible D gene is TRBD2 (6 bases). The CDR3 consists of 12 residues. Germline CDR1 reads MNHEY; CDR2 reads SVGAGI. V was clipped by 5 bases and J by 5 bases, with 10 bases between them. For the CDR3, the DNA is TGTGCCAGCAGTGGCCGGAGGGACGAGCAGTACTTC. Protein: CASSGRRDEQYF.

The gene calls are TRBV10-3 and TRBJ1-2, with a tentative D call TRBD1 (6 bases). V lost 2 bases to trimming and J lost 3 bases, with 16 bases between them. Germline-derived CDR1 and CDR2 are ENHRY and SYGVKD. The CDR3 consists of 16 residues. This chain's CDR3 is CAISETGSTWDYGYTF. For the CDR3, the DNA is TGTGCCATCAGTGAGACAGGGAGTACGTGGGACTATGGCTACACCTTC.

Comment on this clone: Compared with germline, one end of the junction differs, possibly owing to a read error. Other DNA sequences in the sample encode the same CDR3. J is TRBJ1-1 and V is TRBV27; 8 bases are shared with TRBD1. CDR1 and CDR2 (germline): MNHEY, SMNVEV (reference sequence). This CDR3 region has 14 residues. The CDR3 region has the DNA TGTGCCAGCAGTTTAGGCAGGGGGCATACTGAAGCTTTCTTC. This translates into CASSLGRGHTEAFF.

V is TRBV6-5 and J is TRBJ1-2; tentatively, D is TRBD1 (5 bases). The CDR3 sequence is 13 residues long. Deletions cut 10 bases from V and 5 bases from J, with 17 bases between. Germline-derived CDR1 and CDR2 are MNHEY and SVGAGI. The CDR3 sequence is CAISQGASYGYTF. DNA of the CDR3: TGTGCCATCTCCCAAGGGGCCTCGTATGGCTACACCTTC.

J is TRBJ1-6 and V is TRBV5-1; 8 bases line up with TRBD1. The V gene end was trimmed by 2 bases and the J gene end by 8 bases; junction bases not matched to a gene: 3. This CDR3 comprises 14 residues. Germline loops: CDR1 SGHRS, CDR2 YFSETQ. This chain's CDR3 is CASSLAGGYSPLHF. The CDR3 DNA follows: TGCGCCAGCAGCTTAGCAGGGGGCTATTCACCCCTCCACTTT.

V is TRBV13 and J is TRBJ2-5; 7 bases line up with TRBD1. Trimming removed 1 base from V and 9 bases from J; junction bases left unmatched: 5. Germline CDR1 reads PRHDT; CDR2 reads FYEKMQ (reference sequence). The CDR3 has 13 residues. The CDR3 here is CASSLAGTGAQYF. In DNA form, the CDR3 reads TGTGCCAGCAGCTTAGCTGGAACAGGGGCCCAGTACTTC.

The table lists this clone with a count of one. V usage is TRBV28 and J usage is TRBJ2-7; 11 bases match TRBD2. This CDR3 comprises 17 residues. Germline V gives CDR1 MDHEN, CDR2 SYDVKM. The junction had 19 bases not matched to a gene; V was cut back by 6 bases and J by 9 bases. CDR3 DNA: TGTGCCAGCAGCTCTAGACTAGCGGGATTTTCGTCGGTAAGGCAGTACTTC. It codes for CASSSRLAGFSSVRQYF.

V usage is TRBV18 and J usage is TRBJ2-7; tentatively, D is TRBD1 (6 bases). Germline V lookup: CDR1 KGHSH, CDR2 LQKENI. There are 15 residues in the CDR3. Trimming took off 2 bases at V and 3 bases at J, with 14 bases between the two ends. This CDR3 is CASSPAGDTLYEQYF. CDR3 in DNA: TGTGCCAGCTCACCAGCTGGGGACACACTCTACGAGCAGTACTTC.

The chain joins TRBV4-3 to TRBJ2-7, with 12 bases aligning to TRBD2. The CDR3 is 16 residues long. After removal of 1 base from V and 1 base from J, the junction contained 2 bases not matched to a gene. Per germline, CDR1 LGHNA and CDR2 YSLEER. CDR3 loop: CASSQALAGGSYEQYF. The CDR3, as DNA: TGCGCCAGCAGCCAAGCGCTAGCGGGGGGGTCCTACGAGCAGTACTTC.

The chain has TRBV27 and TRBJ2-7, with TRBD2 matching 7 bases. The CDR3 consists of 16 residues. After removal of 3 bases from V and 5 bases from J, the junction contained 13 bases not matched to a gene. CDR1 is MNHEY, CDR2 SMNVEV, per germline (reference sequence). The CDR3 reads CASSLGGTPLPHEQYF. In DNA, the CDR3 is TGTGCCAGCAGTTTGGGGGGGACCCCCCTTCCCCACGAGCAGTACTTC.

This chain links TRBV30 with TRBJ2-7; D is possibly TRBD1 (5 bases). V gave up 2 bases and J gave up 3 bases, with 17 bases separating them. Germline-derived CDR1 and CDR2 are GTSNPN and SVGIG (reference sequence). This CDR3 contains 15 residues. CDR3 nucleotide sequence: TGTGCCTGGAGTCACCCGCCAGGGCTTAGCTACGAGCAGTACTTC. Encoded protein: CAWSHPPGLSYEQYF.

The V call is TRBV5-1, the J call TRBJ1-1; D possibly corresponds to TRBD1 (6 bases). The germline V gene encodes CDR1 SGHRS and CDR2 YFSETQ. Trimming left V 3 bases short and J 6 bases short, with 15 bases between. This CDR3 comprises 14 residues. The CDR3 DNA reads as TGCGCCAGCAGCTACCATGGGGGCCTCGCTGAAGCTTTCTTT. This gives the protein CASSYHGGLAEAFF. Supplemented by reference TRBV5-1 and TRBJ1-1, the full variable domain reads KAGVTQTPRYLIKTRGQQVTLSCSPISGHRSVSWYQQTPGQGLQFLFEYFSETQRNKGNFPGRFSGRQFSNSRSEMNVSTLELGDSALYLCASSYHGGLAEAFFGQGTRLTVV.

This chain connects TRBV6-1 to TRBJ2-5, with D perhaps TRBD2 (6 bases). The V gene's germline CDR1 is MNHNS and CDR2 SASEGT. Deletions cut 1 base from V and 3 bases from J, with 18 bases between. This CDR3 spans 17 amino acids. As DNA, the CDR3 is TGTGCCAGCAGTGAAGAGGAGGGGCTCGACCCTAAAGAGACCCAGTACTTC. It codes for CASSEEEGLDPKETQYF.

The chain couples TRBV11-3 to TRBJ2-2; TRBD1 aligns across 10 bases. The CDR3 is 17 amino acids. The germline V gene has CDR1 SGHNT and CDR2 YENEEA. J gave up 7 bases and V 5 bases, and 13 bases lay outside the gene matches. The CDR3 DNA sequence: TGTGCCAGCAGCCCCCGACGGGACAGGGGTTTTATCGGGGAGCTGTTTTTT. It codes for CASSPRRDRGFIGELFF.

This clone has just one count. The chain combines TRBV25-1 with TRBJ2-5, with a possible D match to TRBD2 (6 bases). The germline CDR1 and CDR2 sequences are MGHDK and SYGVNS. The V gene lost 2 bases and the J gene lost 0 bases, with 7 bases spanning the gap. CDR3 length: 14 residues. Here the CDR3 reads CASSERGYQETQYF. The DNA for the CDR3 is TGTGCCAGCAGTGAACGGGGGTACCAAGAGACCCAGTACTTC.

The V gene is TRBV10-1, the J gene TRBJ1-2, with 8 bases lining up with TRBD1. Unmatched junction bases numbered 4, after V lost 10 bases and J lost 3 bases. The CDR3 loop spans 12 amino acids. Germline CDR1 is WNHNN and CDR2 is SYGVQD (reference sequence). CDR3 coding DNA: TGCGCCACACAGGGGGAGGACTATGGCTACACCTTC. This codes for CATQGEDYGYTF.

This clone appeared once. The chain links TRBV4-1 to TRBJ1-1; possibly TRBD1 for D (6 bases). Trimming removed 5 bases from V and 5 bases from J, with 12 bases in between. The CDR3 extends over 13 amino acids. The V gene's germline CDR1 is MGHRA and CDR2 YSYEKL. CDR3 coding DNA: TGCGCCAGCAGCAAACATGGACAGACTGAAGCTTTCTTT. Translation gives CASSKHGQTEAFF.

The chain links TRBV29-1 to TRBJ1-1; D might be TRBD1 (5 bases). The CDR3 length is 12 residues. Trimming left V 4 bases short and J 7 bases short, with 13 bases between. Germline assignment: CDR1 SQVTM and CDR2 ANQGSEA. CDR3 in DNA: TGCAGCGTTGTTCCAGGGTCTAATGAAGCTTTCTTT. As protein: CSVVPGSNEAFF.